This note documents a single T cell receptor beta chain sequence. As yet, its antigen is unknown. The authors amplified TCR beta CDR3 regions from RNA transcripts. RT-PCR was first run with HTBI primers, then multiplex PCR in a second round. TCRdb processed the multiplex PCR reads anew with MiXCR; each CDR3 protein has one entry. This table has 240,000 or so distinct CDR3 sequences, about 47% appearing once. The source of the sample is a study of Graves' ophthalmopathy and Graves' hyperthyroidism. Regarding the study as a whole: The majority of expanded thyroid clonotypes above 0.001 frequency also occurred in blood.

The PBMCs used were ones drawn from 8 to 10 ml of fresh peripheral blood. Sequenced sample: peripheral blood. This TCR was recovered from an adult man with Graves' ophthalmopathy.

CDR3 residues: CASSFVGTVETQYF. For the CDR3, the DNA is TGTGCCAGCAGCTTCGTCGGGACAGTAGAGACCCAGTACTTC. This chain connects TRBV7-2 to TRBJ2-5; 7 bases agree with TRBD1. Germline CDR1 SGHTA, CDR2 FQGNSA. The CDR3 has 14 amino acids. Trimming at V came to 3 bases and at J to 4 bases, leaving 5 bases not matched to a gene. Looking up the rest from reference TRBV7-2 and TRBJ2-5 gives the full variable domain: GAGVSQSPSNKVTEKGKDVELRCDPISGHTALYWYRQSLGQGLEFLIYFQGNSAPDKSGLPSDRFSAERTGGSVSTLTIQRTQQEDSAVYLCASSFVGTVETQYFGPGTRLLVL.